This entry is about one T cell receptor beta chain. What antigen it recognizes has not been identified. Being one base from a much bigger clone, this may be a read error. Total RNA was extracted from the cultured T cells using TRIzol reagent. 5' rapid amplification of cDNA ends (5'RACE) was the method used to amplify TCRbeta libraries from the RNA. Library concentration and integrity were checked with Qubit, an Agilent instrument, and quantitative PCR before sequencing. Qualified libraries were sequenced on Illumina HiSeq or MiSeq by a commercial service provider. The authors' pipeline ran thus. MiXCR version 1.8.2 was used to identify TCR sequences in each sample. Qualified clones required a CDR3 longer than four amino acids, an in-frame nucleotide length, and no stop codon. An effective read was defined as a read containing the complete CDR3 structure. Validation of expanded clones was performed by RT-PCR with 24 Vbeta primers, GeneScan spectratyping, and Sanger sequencing. Through fastp at Q25 and MiXCR, TCRdb rebuilt clones from the public reads, retaining in-frame beta chains. Rows with one shared CDR3 protein collapse into an entry with the most common genes and DNA. TCRdb assigned the V and J calls; the authors' analysis was not used. The sample contains around 9,400 distinct CDR3 sequences, 43% of them found a single time. Roughly 53% of the sample is in the top ten clones.

CD3+ T cells were initially rested overnight at about 2.7 million cells/mL in RPMI 1640 lacking fetal bovine serum. MACS immunomagnetic beads were used, per the manufacturer's instructions, to isolate CD3+ T cells from PBMCs. The sample belongs to a study of T cell repertoires and leukemia-associated antigens (dated by TCRdb to between 2018 and 2021). Broadly, across the study: Around 17 million effective reads were obtained overall, with each sample giving about 5.1 to 6.6 million read pairs and roughly 3 to 5.0 million effective reads. Using in vitro peptide stimulation of healthy T cells, the study sought to determine the antigen recognized by a TCR Vbeta21 clone earlier detected in CML patients.

Overall study results and their limits: Antigen specificity and function of the expanded clones were not tested directly and required further investigation. Across the four groups, there were no significant differences in the numbers of Vbeta genes (about 60), Jbeta genes (approximately 15), VDJ rearrangements, or unique CDR3s.

V loses 11 bases at its end and J loses 2 bases; junction bases beyond the gene matches: 11. The CDR3, cysteine through phenylalanine, is 14 amino acids long. Just the 42-base CDR3 DNA is kept, in frame starting at base 1. The germline V gene gives CDR1 as MDHEN and CDR2 as SYDVKM. The sequence was collected from a female donor in good health. The chain couples TRBV28 to TRBJ2-5; 7 of the junction bases match TRBD1. Sequencing used CD3+ T cells sorted from blood and cultured. The nucleotide sequence reads TGTGCCGGGAAAGGGACAGCCCGTCAAGAGACCCAGTACTTC. It is translated as CAGKGTARQETQYF.